In this sample, the clone carrying this TCR beta chain turned up a few times. The antigen is unknown. Carrying unique molecular identifiers, the cDNA also gained a universal primer site through template switching. Via MiXCR, TCRdb re-called the 5' RACE reads, giving one row per CDR3 protein. The sample has some 630,000 distinct CDR3 sequences, 7% to 7.5% seen once. Healthy Caucasians supplied all donations. The data belong to a study of identical twins. Study conclusions and caveats: Among beta out-of-frame sequences, excess sharing between twins appeared weaker.

Per germline, CDR1 SQVTM and CDR2 ANQGSEA. The CDR3 spans 14 residues. With 6 bases clipped from V and 6 bases from J, the junction kept 13 bases outside the gene matches. The data also belong to a second study, concerning yellow fever vaccine responses in identical twins.

This TCR was sampled from a woman between 18 and 29 years old in good health. The gene calls are TRBV29-1 and TRBJ1-1, with 7 bases that match TRBD1. Sequencing was carried out using PBMCs. CDR3 loop: CSVALAQGISEAFF. Written as DNA, the CDR3 is TGCAGCGTCGCCCTCGCACAGGGGATCTCTGAAGCTTTCTTT.